Each of the 13 T cell receptor beta chains below was sequenced from the same sample in a study of response to subunit inactivated influenza vaccine. TCRdb re-analysed the RT-PCR reads in MiXCR, keeping a single row per CDR3 protein. The table shows more than 700,000 distinct CDR3 sequences, with around 20% occurring only once. The material sequenced was PBMCs from blood, taken more than 4 days after vaccination. These receptors originate from a man between 45 and 60 years old who received an inactivated influenza vaccine.

This clonotype has more than one count but fewer than ten. The chain is built from TRBV25-1 and TRBJ2-3, with D possibly TRBD2 on 6 matching bases. This CDR3 has 16 residues. Germline assignment: CDR1 MGHDK and CDR2 SYGVNS. V dropped 1 base and J dropped 9 bases, with 20 bases sitting between them. This CDR3 reads CASSEWGAGPAVTQYF. The CDR3, as DNA: TGTGCCAGCAGTGAATGGGGTGCGGGGCCCGCGGTCACGCAGTATTTT.

This clonotype occurred many times. This sequence joins TRBV5-1 and TRBJ2-1; D uncertain. This CDR3 spans 11 amino acids. CDR1 and CDR2 from the germline V gene are SGHRS and YFSETQ. The V end was cut by 4 bases, the J end by 6 bases, with 5 bases between. The CDR3 reads CASSHRNEQFF. The CDR3 bases are TGCGCCAGCAGCCACCGCAATGAGCAGTTCTTC.

The chain carries TRBV4-3 and TRBJ2-2; D unresolved. The germline V and J ends were trimmed by 0 bases and 6 bases, with 14 bases remaining between them. This CDR3 contains 16 residues. CDR1 and CDR2 from the germline V gene are LGHNA and YSLEER. The CDR3 DNA sequence: TGCGCCAGCAGCCAAGATTGGGCTAGTTCGTCCGGGGAGCTGTTTTTT. Protein product: CASSQDWASSSGELFF.

The genes are TRBV20-1 and TRBJ2-3; D call uncertain. The CDR3 is 12 amino acids. The V gene's germline CDR1 is DFQATT and CDR2 SNEGSKA (reference sequence). Between the trimmed V and J ends, which lost 5 bases and 7 bases, there was a span of 13 bases. CDR3 in DNA: TGCAGTGCTCGGCCCCCGTGGTATACGCAGTATTTT. This gives the protein CSARPPWYTQYF.

This clonotype was detected many times. The chain joins TRBV5-1 to TRBJ2-7; 7 bases are shared with TRBD1. V shed 4 bases and J 0 bases; nucleotides not matched to a gene: 7. Germline V gives CDR1 SGHRS, CDR2 YFSETQ. The CDR3 has 15 amino acids. CDR3 DNA: TGCGCCAGCAGCCCTCGACAGGGTAGCTCCTACGAGCAGTACTTC. This gives the protein CASSPRQGSSYEQYF. The whole variable domain, remainder taken from reference TRBV5-1 and TRBJ2-7, is KAGVTQTPRYLIKTRGQQVTLSCSPISGHRSVSWYQQTPGQGLQFLFEYFSETQRNKGNFPGRFSGRQFSNSRSEMNVSTLELGDSALYLCASSPRQGSSYEQYFGPGTRLTVT.

V gene TRBV20-1 combines with J gene TRBJ2-5; 9 nucleotides agree with TRBD2. This CDR3 has 15 amino acids. Unmatched junction bases numbered 9, after V lost 3 bases and J lost 4 bases. Germline lookup yields CDR1 DFQATT and CDR2 SNEGSKA (reference sequence). The CDR3 DNA is TGCAGTGCTAGTCTGTTAGCGGGAGTTTTAGAGACCCAGTACTTC. Its translation is CSASLLAGVLETQYF.

This clonotype was observed many times. The genes are TRBV7-2 and TRBJ2-5; TRBD2 might be the D (6 bases). Germline values: CDR1 SGHTA, CDR2 FQGNSA. Trimming shortened V by 5 bases and J by 0 bases, and 10 bases separated the two germline ends. This CDR3 is 14 amino acids long. Here the CDR3 DNA reads TGTGCCAGCAGCCCCGGCGGGAACCAAGAGACCCAGTACTTC. Its translation: CASSPGGNQETQYF.

The V call is TRBV7-3, the J call TRBJ1-1; D unresolved. Germline CDR1 is SGHTA and CDR2 is FQGTGA. The V and J ends lost 5 bases and 4 bases respectively, with 17 bases between them. CDR3 length: 15 amino acids. CDR3 residues: CASSQSGGQGTEAFF. CDR3 bases: TGTGCCAGCAGCCAATCGGGCGGGCAAGGCACTGAAGCTTTCTTT.

This clonotype was counted a few times. The chain couples TRBV12-3 or TRBV12-4 to TRBJ2-7, with TRBD1 matching over 9 bases. The CDR3 has 14 amino acids. V lost 8 bases to trimming and J lost 0 bases; unmatched junction nucleotides: 5. DNA of the CDR3: TGTGCCAGCCCCGGGACAGGGTTCTCCTACGAGCAGTACTTC. It yields the protein CASPGTGFSYEQYF.

In this sample, this clonotype turned up many times. The chain uses TRBV7-7 and TRBJ2-1; 10 bases match TRBD2. The CDR3 is 16 amino acids. V shed 4 bases, J shed 4 bases, and the junction held 7 bases outside the gene matches. Per the germline V gene, CDR1 is SSHAT and CDR2 is FNYEAQ (reference sequence). The chain's CDR3 is CASSSQPGLAYNEQFF. The CDR3 region has the DNA TGTGCCAGCAGCTCTCAACCGGGACTAGCGTACAATGAGCAGTTCTTC.

This clonotype appeared a few times. The CDR3: CASSLGTGGHQPQHF. CDR3 coding DNA: TGTGCCAGCAGCTTAGGGACAGGGGGTCATCAGCCCCAGCATTTT. The V gene is TRBV7-6, the J gene TRBJ1-5, with 10 bases lining up with TRBD1. J was trimmed by 5 bases and V by 1 base; bases with no gene match: 2. Per germline, CDR1 SGHVS and CDR2 FNYEAQ. CDR3 length equals 15 residues.

This clonotype was seen only a few times. Written as DNA, the CDR3 is TGTGCCAGCAGCTGGGGACAGAAAGTCTATGGCTACACCTTC. This codes for CASSWGQKVYGYTF. This rearrangement joins TRBV11-2 to TRBJ1-2; 7 nucleotides agree with TRBD1. V was pared by 4 bases and J by 4 bases, with 6 bases of the junction left unmatched. Germline CDR1 reads SGHAT; CDR2 reads FQNNGV. The CDR3 contains 14 residues.

This clonotype was detected ten times or more. The V call is TRBV20-1, the J call TRBJ2-5; TRBD1 aligns across 10 bases. This CDR3 has 14 residues. Germline V gene data show CDR1 as DFQATT and CDR2 as SNEGSKA (reference sequence). Trimming cost V 3 bases and J 5 bases; bases outside gene matches: 6. In DNA, the CDR3 is TGCAGTGCTAGTGACAGGGGGCGCGGGGAGACCCAGTACTTC. It encodes CSASDRGRGETQYF.